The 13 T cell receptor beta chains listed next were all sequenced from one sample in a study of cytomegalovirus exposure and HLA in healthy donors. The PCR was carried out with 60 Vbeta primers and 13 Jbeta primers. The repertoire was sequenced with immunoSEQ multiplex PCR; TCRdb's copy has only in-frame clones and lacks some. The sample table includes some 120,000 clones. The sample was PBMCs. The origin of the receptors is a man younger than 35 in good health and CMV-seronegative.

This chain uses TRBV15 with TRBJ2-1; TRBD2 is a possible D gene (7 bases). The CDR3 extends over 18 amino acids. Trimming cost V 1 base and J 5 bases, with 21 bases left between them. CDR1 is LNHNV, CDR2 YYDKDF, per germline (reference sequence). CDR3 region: CATSRGGAEAGAHNEQFF. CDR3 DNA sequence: TGTGCCACCAGCAGAGGGGGGGCAGAGGCGGGAGCCCACAATGAGCAGTTCTTC.

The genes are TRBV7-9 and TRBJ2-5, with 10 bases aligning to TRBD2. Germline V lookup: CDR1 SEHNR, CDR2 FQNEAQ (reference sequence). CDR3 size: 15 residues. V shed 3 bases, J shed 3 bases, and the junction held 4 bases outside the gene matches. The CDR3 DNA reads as TGTGCCAGCAGCTTCCTAGCGGGAGTTGAAGAGACCCAGTACTTC. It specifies CASSFLAGVEETQYF. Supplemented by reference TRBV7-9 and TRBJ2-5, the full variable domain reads DTGVSQNPRHKITKRGQNVTFRCDPISEHNRLYWYRQTLGQGPEFLTYFQNEAQLEKSRLLSDRFSAERPKGSFSTLEIQRTEQGDSAMYLCASSFLAGVEETQYFGPGTRLLVL.

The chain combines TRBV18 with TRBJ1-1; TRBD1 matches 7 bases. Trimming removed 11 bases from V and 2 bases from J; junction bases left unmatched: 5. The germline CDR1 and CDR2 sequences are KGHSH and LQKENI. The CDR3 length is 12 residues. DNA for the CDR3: TGTGCCCCGGGACAGATTAACACTGAAGCTTTCTTT. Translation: CAPGQINTEAFF.

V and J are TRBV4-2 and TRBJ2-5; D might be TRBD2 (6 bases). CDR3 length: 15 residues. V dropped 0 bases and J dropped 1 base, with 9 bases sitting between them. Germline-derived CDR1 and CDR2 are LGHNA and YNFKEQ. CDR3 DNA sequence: TGTGCCAGCAGCCAAGATGAGGAGGGCCAAGAGACCCAGTACTTC. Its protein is CASSQDEEGQETQYF.

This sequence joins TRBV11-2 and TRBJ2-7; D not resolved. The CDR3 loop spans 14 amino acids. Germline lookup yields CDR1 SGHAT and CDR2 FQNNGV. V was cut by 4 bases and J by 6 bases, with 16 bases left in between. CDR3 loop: CASSSSIREAEQYF. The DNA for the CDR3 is TGTGCCAGCAGCTCGTCGATAAGAGAGGCCGAGCAGTACTTC.

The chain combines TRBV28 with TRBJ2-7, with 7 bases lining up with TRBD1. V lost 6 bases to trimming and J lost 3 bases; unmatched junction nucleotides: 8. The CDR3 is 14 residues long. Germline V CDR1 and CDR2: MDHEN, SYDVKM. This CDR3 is CASRPGQTIYEQYF. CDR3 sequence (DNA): TGTGCCAGCAGGCCGGGACAGACGATCTACGAGCAGTACTTC.

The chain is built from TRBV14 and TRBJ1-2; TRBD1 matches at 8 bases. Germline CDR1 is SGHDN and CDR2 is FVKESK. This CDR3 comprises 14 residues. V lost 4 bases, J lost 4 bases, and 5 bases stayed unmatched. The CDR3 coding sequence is TGTGCCAGCAGCCTGGGACAGGTCATCTATGGCTACACCTTC. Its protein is CASSLGQVIYGYTF.

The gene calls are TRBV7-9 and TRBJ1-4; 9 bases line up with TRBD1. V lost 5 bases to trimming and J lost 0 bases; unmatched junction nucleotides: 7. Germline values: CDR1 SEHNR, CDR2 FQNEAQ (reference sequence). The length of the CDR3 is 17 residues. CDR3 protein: CASSPQGALATNEKLFF. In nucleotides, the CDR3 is TGTGCCAGCAGCCCACAGGGGGCCCTTGCAACTAATGAAAAACTGTTTTTT. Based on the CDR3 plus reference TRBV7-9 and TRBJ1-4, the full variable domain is DTGVSQNPRHKITKRGQNVTFRCDPISEHNRLYWYRQTLGQGPEFLTYFQNEAQLEKSRLLSDRFSAERPKGSFSTLEIQRTEQGDSAMYLCASSPQGALATNEKLFFGSGTQLSVL.

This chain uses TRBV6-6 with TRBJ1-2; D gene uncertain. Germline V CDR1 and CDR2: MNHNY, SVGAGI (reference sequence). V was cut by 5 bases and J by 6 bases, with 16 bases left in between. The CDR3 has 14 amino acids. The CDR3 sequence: CASSPSGRGDGYTF. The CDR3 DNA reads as TGTGCCAGCAGTCCCTCCGGACGGGGTGATGGCTACACCTTC.

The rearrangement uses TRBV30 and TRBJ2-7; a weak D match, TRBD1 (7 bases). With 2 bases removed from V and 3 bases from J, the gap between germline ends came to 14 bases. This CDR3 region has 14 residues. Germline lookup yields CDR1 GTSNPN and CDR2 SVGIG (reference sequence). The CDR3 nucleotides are TGTGCCTGGAGTTCAGGGGGGTCTCGCTACGAGCAGTACTTC. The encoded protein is CAWSSGGSRYEQYF.

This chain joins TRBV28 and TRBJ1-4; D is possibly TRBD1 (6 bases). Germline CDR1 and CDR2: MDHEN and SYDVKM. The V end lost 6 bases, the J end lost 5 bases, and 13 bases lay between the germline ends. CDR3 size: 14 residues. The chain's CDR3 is CASRGGGLNEKLFF. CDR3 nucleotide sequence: TGTGCCAGCAGAGGCGGGGGGCTGAATGAAAAACTGTTTTTT.

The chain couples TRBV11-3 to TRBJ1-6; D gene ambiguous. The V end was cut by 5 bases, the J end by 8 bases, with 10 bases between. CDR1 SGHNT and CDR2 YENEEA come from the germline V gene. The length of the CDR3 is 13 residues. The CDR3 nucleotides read TGTGCCAGCAGCATGAACCGGGATTCACCCCTCCACTTT. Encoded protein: CASSMNRDSPLHF.

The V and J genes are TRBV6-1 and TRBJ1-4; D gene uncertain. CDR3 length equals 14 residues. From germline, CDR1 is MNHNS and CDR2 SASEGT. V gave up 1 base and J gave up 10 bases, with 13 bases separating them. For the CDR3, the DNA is TGTGCCAGCAGTGAAGGGGAGGAGGTCGGAAAACTGTTTTTT. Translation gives CASSEGEEVGKLFF.